These 24 T cell receptor beta chains originate from one sample sequenced in a study of blood T cell repertoires in COVID-19. TCRdb's copy holds only in-frame clones and misses some; the assay was immunoSEQ multiplex PCR. The sample has around 100,000 clones, about 80% seen once. Sequencing input: peripheral blood. The receptors originated from a woman aged 70-85 years with acute or convalescent COVID-19.

This sequence joins TRBV6-5 and TRBJ2-1; TRBD1 matches 7 bases. With V trimmed by 7 bases and J by 3 bases, 3 bases remained unmatched. Germline values: CDR1 MNHEY, CDR2 SVGAGI. The CDR3 has 13 amino acids. CDR3 sequence (DNA): TGTGCCAGCACGGCAGGGGGCTACAATGAGCAGTTCTTC. Residues: CASTAGGYNEQFF.

The chain links TRBV10-3 to TRBJ2-3; TRBD2 matches at 12 bases. Trimming removed 2 bases from V and 0 bases from J; junction bases left unmatched: 3. CDR1 is ENHRY, CDR2 SYGVKD, per germline. The CDR3 runs 17 residues. The CDR3 coding sequence is TGTGCCATCAGTGAGCCCGGGACTAGCGGGAGCACAGATACGCAGTATTTT. Protein product: CAISEPGTSGSTDTQYF.

The gene calls are TRBV9 and TRBJ2-5, with D possibly being TRBD2 (6 bases). V was pared by 0 bases and J by 7 bases, with 13 bases between. The CDR3 is 14 residues long. The germline V gene encodes CDR1 SGDLS and CDR2 YYNGEE. The CDR3 DNA is TGTGCCAGCAGCGTAGGGGCTAGCGAGGGGACCCAGTACTTC. It specifies CASSVGASEGTQYF.

This clone occurred a few times. V usage is TRBV27 and J usage is TRBJ1-3, with D maybe TRBD1 (6 bases). This CDR3 is 13 amino acids long. Germline CDR1 reads MNHEY; CDR2 reads SMNVEV (reference sequence). Trimming removed 5 bases at V and 5 bases at J, with 10 bases between. CDR3 in amino acids: CASSQGQRNTIYF. CDR3 in DNA: TGTGCCAGCAGTCAAGGACAGCGAAACACCATATATTTT.

V and J are TRBV28 and TRBJ1-5; 7 bases fit TRBD1. This CDR3 has 15 amino acids. Germline V gene data show CDR1 as MDHEN and CDR2 as SYDVKM. J was trimmed by 7 bases and V by 3 bases; bases with no gene match: 9. CDR3 sequence: CASSFPGQVWQPQHF. Here the CDR3 DNA reads TGTGCCAGCAGTTTCCCTGGACAGGTTTGGCAGCCCCAGCATTTT.

The chain uses TRBV7-8 and TRBJ1-6; TRBD1 is a possible D gene (6 bases). The V end lost 7 bases, the J end lost 10 bases, and 20 bases lay between the germline ends. The CDR3 spans 15 residues. Looked up from germline, CDR1 is SGHVS and CDR2 is FQNEAQ. CDR3 sequence reads: CASNADAGVGSPLHF. As DNA, the CDR3 is TGTGCCAGCAATGCGGATGCAGGGGTTGGGTCACCCCTCCACTTT.

This chain joins TRBV18 and TRBJ1-2; D is perhaps TRBD1 (5 bases). Germline V lookup: CDR1 KGHSH, CDR2 LQKENI. This CDR3 contains 13 residues. V lost 3 bases to trimming and J lost 6 bases, with 11 bases between them. The CDR3 is CASSPNDSHGYTF. The DNA of the CDR3 is TGTGCCAGCTCACCTAATGACAGTCATGGCTACACCTTC.

The chain is built from TRBV5-1 and TRBJ2-3; 9 bases fit TRBD2. With V trimmed by 4 bases and J by 6 bases, 6 bases remained unmatched. The CDR3 runs 14 residues. Germline assignment: CDR1 SGHRS and CDR2 YFSETQ. The CDR3: CASSMTSGWDTQYF. CDR3 in DNA: TGCGCCAGCAGCATGACTAGCGGCTGGGATACGCAGTATTTT.

The J gene is TRBJ2-5, the V gene TRBV27; D ambiguous. There are 14 residues in the CDR3. The V end lost 2 bases, the J end lost 2 bases, and 9 bases lay between the germline ends. CDR1 and CDR2 from the germline V gene are MNHEY and SMNVEV (reference sequence). The CDR3 protein is CASSLRRTQETQYF. As DNA, the CDR3 is TGTGCCAGCAGTTTACGGAGAACACAAGAGACCCAGTACTTC.

This clone was counted once. The genes are TRBV19 and TRBJ2-7, with 7 nucleotides matching TRBD1. The length of the CDR3 is 14 residues. V trimming: 5 bases; J trimming: 2 bases; junction bases outside the gene matches: 6. The germline gives CDR1 LNHDA, CDR2 SQIVND (reference sequence). CDR3 DNA sequence: TGTGCCAGTAGTTCCCGGGACAGTCCCTACGAGCAGTACTTC. Amino acids: CASSSRDSPYEQYF. The whole variable domain, remainder taken from reference TRBV19 and TRBJ2-7, is DGGITQSPKYLFRKEGQNVTLSCEQNLNHDAMYWYRQDPGQGLRLIYYSQIVNDFQKGDIAEGYSVSREKKESFPLTVTSAQKNPTAFYLCASSSRDSPYEQYFGPGTRLTVT.

The chain carries TRBV7-9 and TRBJ1-1, with D possibly being TRBD1 (5 bases). V was trimmed by 2 bases and J by 0 bases, leaving 7 bases between them. Germline values: CDR1 SEHNR, CDR2 FQNEAQ (reference sequence). The CDR3 extends over 14 amino acids. CDR3: CASSLQGLNTEAFF. The DNA for the CDR3 is TGTGCCAGCAGCTTACAGGGCCTGAACACTGAAGCTTTCTTT.

This clone has only one observation. As DNA, the CDR3 is TGTGCCAGCAGCGCCCACCGCACCGGGACAGGGGCCCACGAGCAGTACTTC. Protein product: CASSAHRTGTGAHEQYF. The chain links TRBV9 to TRBJ2-7; TRBD1 agrees at 10 bases. The V and J ends lost 3 bases and 5 bases, in that order; junction bases with no gene match: 14. The CDR3 covers 17 residues. Germline lookup yields CDR1 SGDLS and CDR2 YYNGEE.

V gene TRBV4-1 combines with J gene TRBJ2-2; D gene ambiguous. The ends were cut back, 3 bases at V and 6 bases at J, with 11 bases in the middle. Germline CDR1 MGHRA, CDR2 YSYEKL. This CDR3 is 14 amino acids long. The CDR3 loop is CASSHNEESGELFF. The CDR3 DNA sequence: TGCGCCAGCAGCCATAATGAGGAGTCCGGGGAGCTGTTTTTT.

The chain recombines TRBV6-4 with TRBJ2-2; D is unclear. Germline V lookup: CDR1 MRHNA, CDR2 SNTAGT. This CDR3 is built from 15 residues. The V gene lost 4 bases and the J gene lost 0 bases, with 9 bases spanning the gap. In nucleotides, the CDR3 is TGTGCCAGCAGTGTGAGCCATTCGAACACCGGGGAGCTGTTTTTT. As protein: CASSVSHSNTGELFF.

The CDR3 DNA sequence: TGTGCCAGCAGCTTGGGGACAGGGAATGGCTACGAGCAGTACTTC. It translates to CASSLGTGNGYEQYF. The chain joins TRBV7-9 to TRBJ2-7, with 9 bases lining up with TRBD1. Germline CDR1 is SEHNR and CDR2 is FQNEAQ (reference sequence). V dropped 3 bases and J dropped 3; count of bases not matched to a gene: 6. The CDR3 length is 15 residues.

The chain joins TRBV6-5 to TRBJ2-1, with D perhaps TRBD2 (6 bases). The CDR3 spans 16 residues. The germline gives CDR1 MNHEY, CDR2 SVGAGI. V lost 4 bases and J lost 4, with 17 bases in between. CDR3 DNA sequence: TGTGCCAGCAGTTCTAGCCGGGACTCAAAGTACAATGAGCAGTTCTTC. Translated, it gives CASSSSRDSKYNEQFF.

CDR3 DNA sequence: TGTGCCAGCAGACGAAACACGGAGTGGTACACCTTC. As protein: CASRRNTEWYTF. The J gene is TRBJ1-2, the V gene TRBV2, with D uncertain. This CDR3 spans 12 amino acids. Trimming took off 6 bases at V and 11 bases at J, with 16 bases between the two ends. CDR1 is SNHLY and CDR2 is FYNNEI in the germline V gene.

This clone has more than one count but fewer than ten. This rearrangement joins TRBV3-1 (or the pseudogene TRBV3-2) to TRBJ2-5, with 10 nucleotides matching TRBD2. The CDR3 loop spans 20 amino acids. V dropped 1 base and J dropped 4; count of bases not matched to a gene: 18. Germline V gives CDR1 LGHDT, CDR2 YNNKEL (reference sequence). CDR3 sequence (DNA): TGTGCCAGCAGCCAAGTCCCGGGACTAGCGATTCCCAGGTCGGCAGAGACCCAGTACTTC. Translating it yields CASSQVPGLAIPRSAETQYF.

The chain joins TRBV7-2 to TRBJ2-7, with D unresolved. From germline, CDR1 is SGHTA and CDR2 FQGNSA. Trimming pared 5 bases from V and 0 bases from J, leaving 11 bases between. This CDR3 has 14 residues. The CDR3 region has the DNA TGTGCCAGCAGCAAATCTGGGCTCTCCTACGAGCAGTACTTC. This gives the protein CASSKSGLSYEQYF.

The chain couples TRBV4-2 to TRBJ2-7; 9 bases match TRBD2. Germline V lookup: CDR1 LGHNA, CDR2 YNFKEQ. V lost 0 bases to trimming and J lost 4 bases; unmatched junction nucleotides: 13. The CDR3 length is 18 residues. For the CDR3, the DNA is TGTGCCAGCAGCCAAGACCTTTCGCGGGGGGGCTTTTGGTACGAGCAGTACTTC. Protein: CASSQDLSRGGFWYEQYF.

The gene calls are TRBV11-3 and TRBJ2-3; the match to TRBD2 covers 9 bases. V lost 5 bases to trimming and J lost 2 bases; unmatched junction nucleotides: 11. CDR1 is SGHNT, CDR2 YENEEA, per germline. CDR3 size: 17 residues. The CDR3 here is CASSPGRAGGLTDTQYF. The CDR3 nucleotides are TGTGCCAGCAGCCCCGGCCGAGCGGGGGGACTCACAGATACGCAGTATTTT.

The genes are TRBV7-2 and TRBJ2-3; the match to TRBD2 covers 13 bases. The CDR3 contains 14 residues. The V and J ends lost 6 bases and 6 bases, in that order; junction bases with no gene match: 3. Germline V CDR1 and CDR2: SGHTA, FQGNSA. The CDR3, as DNA: TGTGCCAGCAGACTAGCGGGGGGGCCGGATACGCAGTATTTT. Encoded protein: CASRLAGGPDTQYF.

The chain couples TRBV7-3 to TRBJ1-1, with 7 bases matching TRBD1. V was clipped by 5 bases and J by 7 bases; unmatched bases: 7. The CDR3 has 13 residues. Per germline, CDR1 SGHTA and CDR2 FQGTGA. The CDR3 here is CASSRGPGDEAFF. CDR3 nucleotide sequence: TGTGCCAGCAGCAGGGGGCCCGGCGATGAAGCTTTCTTT.

The chain has TRBV28 and TRBJ2-3; 10 nucleotides match TRBD2. V was pared by 2 bases and J by 6 bases, with 5 bases of the junction left unmatched. The length of the CDR3 is 15 residues. CDR1 and CDR2 (germline): MDHEN, SYDVKM. The chain's CDR3 is CASSLVAGGADTQYF. The DNA for the CDR3 is TGTGCCAGCAGTTTAGTAGCGGGGGGTGCTGATACGCAGTATTTT.